This TCR beta chain was found in a study of identical twins. The CDR3 consists of 12 residues. With 5 bases removed from V and 11 bases from J, the gap between germline ends came to 13 bases. Germline assignment: CDR1 MNHEY and CDR2 SVGAGI. TCRdb itself ran the 5' RACE reads through MiXCR, one entry per CDR3 protein. The table lists about 250,000 distinct CDR3 sequences, around 7.6% of them singletons. This clonotype was seen a handful of times. These sequences were also reported in another study, on yellow fever vaccine responses in identical twins.

The chain employs TRBV6-5 and TRBJ2-1; D may be TRBD1 or TRBD2 (6 bases each). Source material: CD8+ T cells sorted from blood. The clonotype was recovered from a woman between 18 and 29 years old in good health. In DNA form, the CDR3 reads TGTGCCAGCAGTCCCGGAGGGACACAGCAGTTCTTC. Residues: CASSPGGTQQFF.